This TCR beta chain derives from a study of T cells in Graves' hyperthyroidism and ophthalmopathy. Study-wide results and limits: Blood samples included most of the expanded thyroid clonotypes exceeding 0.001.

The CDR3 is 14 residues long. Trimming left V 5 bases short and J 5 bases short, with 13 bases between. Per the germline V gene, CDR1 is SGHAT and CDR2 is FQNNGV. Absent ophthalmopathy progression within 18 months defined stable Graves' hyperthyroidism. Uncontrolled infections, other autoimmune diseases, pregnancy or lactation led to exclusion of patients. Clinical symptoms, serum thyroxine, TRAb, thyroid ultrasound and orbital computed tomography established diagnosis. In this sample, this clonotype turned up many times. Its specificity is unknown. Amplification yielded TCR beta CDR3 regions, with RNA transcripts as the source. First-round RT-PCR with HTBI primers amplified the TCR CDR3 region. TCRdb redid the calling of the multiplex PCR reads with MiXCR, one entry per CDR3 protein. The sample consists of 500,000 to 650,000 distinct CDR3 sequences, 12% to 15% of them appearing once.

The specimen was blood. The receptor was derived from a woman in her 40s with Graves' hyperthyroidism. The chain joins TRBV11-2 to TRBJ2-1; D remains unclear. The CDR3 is CASSPEAANNEQFF. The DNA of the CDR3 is TGTGCCAGCAGCCCAGAGGCGGCCAACAATGAGCAGTTCTTC.